What follows describes a single T cell receptor beta chain. Sequencing was performed with immunoSEQ multiplex PCR; in TCRdb, only in-frame clones are kept and a portion is missing. The table includes 200,000 to 300,000 clones, over 65% detected once. The sample is drawn from a study of blood T cell repertoires in COVID-19. CDR3 length: 13 residues. V trimming: 8 bases; J trimming: 4 bases; junction bases outside the gene matches: 6. Germline V gene sequence: CDR1 MNHEY, CDR2 SVGAGI. This TCR was sampled from a woman older than 75 with acute or convalescent COVID-19. The V and J genes are TRBV6-5 and TRBJ1-1; TRBD1 matches 8 bases. Sequenced input: peripheral blood. The CDR3 protein is CASPKTGGTEAFF. The CDR3 DNA reads TGTGCCAGCCCTAAAACAGGGGGCACTGAAGCTTTCTTT.